A selection of T cell receptor beta chains follows, all from one sample in a study of T cell responses to AZD1222 COVID-19 vaccine. TCRdb's copy holds only in-frame clones and misses some; the assay was immunoSEQ multiplex PCR. The sample consists of 75,000 to 85,000 clones, around 90% of them appearing once. The material sequenced was peripheral blood, taken on day 0 of AZD1222 vaccination. The receptors shown here come from an adult in good health. Both conserved end residues are part of each CDR3. The D gene is left open where the match is weak. Clone size is shown for a subset of rows, as once, few, many or a class of expanded clone.

j_gene,d_gene,v_gene,abundance,CDR3nt,CDR3aa
TRBJ1-2,-,TRBV7-8,-,TGTGCCAGCAGCTTGGCAGGGGCCAACTATGGCTACACCTTC,CASSLAGANYGYTF
TRBJ2-3,-,TRBV4-1,-,TGCGCCAGCAGCCATCTCCCCCCCGACGGGTTCACAGATACGCAGTATTTT,CASSHLPPDGFTDTQYF
TRBJ2-1,-,TRBV27,-,TGTGCCAGCAGCCCCAGGGCCCCCTACAATGAGCAGTTCTTC,CASSPRAPYNEQFF
TRBJ2-5,-,TRBV18,-,TGTGCCAGCTCACCCGAGGCGGTAGGAGAGACCCAGTACTTC,CASSPEAVGETQYF
TRBJ2-1,TRBD1,TRBV18,-,TGTGCCAGCTCACCTCGGGACAGGGGACTGAATGAGCAGTTCTTC,CASSPRDRGLNEQFF
TRBJ2-1,-,TRBV27,-,TGTGCCAGCAGGATCGGGATTACGGATGAGCAGTTCTTC,CASRIGITDEQFF
TRBJ2-2,-,TRBV7-9,-,TGTGCCAGCAGCTGGGGCAGCCAGAACACCGGGGAGCTGTTTTTT,CASSWGSQNTGELFF
TRBJ1-2,-,TRBV28,-,TGTGCCAGCAGGTTACAGGACTATGGCTACACCTTC,CASRLQDYGYTF
TRBJ2-3,TRBD2,TRBV4-1,-,TGCGCCAGCAGCCAAGAGTCCCGGGGGGGTACAGATACGCAGTATTTT,CASSQESRGGTDTQYF
TRBJ2-5,-,TRBV7-3,-,TGTGCCAGCAGTATCGGGGGCCAAGAGACCCAGTACTTC,CASSIGGQETQYF
TRBJ1-2,-,TRBV7-6,-,TGTGCCAGCAGCTTTACAGGAGGGGGTAACTATGGCTACACCTTC,CASSFTGGGNYGYTF
TRBJ2-7,TRBD2,TRBV28,-,TGTGCCAGCAGTTTGGTAGCGGGAGCATCCGAGCAGTACTTC,CASSLVAGASEQYF
TRBJ2-1,TRBD1,TRBV27,-,TGTGCCAGCAGTCCGGGACAGTGGTCCAATGAGCAGTTCTTC,CASSPGQWSNEQFF
TRBJ2-7,-,TRBV15,-,TGTGCCACCAGCAGAGGCGGTCGCTACGAGCAGTACTTC,CATSRGGRYEQYF
TRBJ1-3,-,TRBV7-2,-,TGTGCCAGCACCCGGCACCCGCAACAGGGTCTCCCTGGAAACACCATATATTTT,CASTRHPQQGLPGNTIYF
TRBJ2-2,-,TRBV5-1,-,TGCGCCAGCAGCGCCCCAGGGTTCCGTGGCACCGGGGAGCTGTTTTTT,CASSAPGFRGTGELFF
TRBJ2-3,-,TRBV7-8,-,TGTGCCAGCAGCCCGCGGAGCGGGAGCACAGATACGCAGTATTTT,CASSPRSGSTDTQYF
TRBJ1-5,-,TRBV19,-,TGTGCCAGTAGCCCCGTCCTCCGAGGCGATCAGCCCCAGCATTTT,CASSPVLRGDQPQHF
TRBJ1-3,-,TRBV11-3,once,TGTGCCAGCAGCCCCACGTTCCCATACGGAAACACCATATATTTT,CASSPTFPYGNTIYF
TRBJ2-7,-,TRBV5-1,few,TGCGCCAGCAGCTTGTTTGGTGACTCCGGGGGAAACGAGCAGTACTTC,CASSLFGDSGGNEQYF
TRBJ2-7,TRBD2,TRBV6-5,-,TGTGCCAGCACGTCGACTAGCGGGAGTTCCGAGCAGTACTTC,CASTSTSGSSEQYF
TRBJ1-2,-,TRBV7-3,few,TGTGCCAGCAGCTTAACAGGAGGGACGTTTAACTATGGCTACACCTTC,CASSLTGGTFNYGYTF
TRBJ2-2,TRBD1,TRBV5-1,-,TGCGCCAGCAGCACCTACAGGGGGAACACCGGGGAGCTGTTTTTT,CASSTYRGNTGELFF
TRBJ1-1,TRBD1,TRBV4-2,-,TGTGCCAGCAGCCAAACCCACGACAGGGTCTGGAACGAAGCTTTCTTT,CASSQTHDRVWNEAFF
TRBJ2-7,-,TRBV21-1,-,TGTGCCAGCACCGGAGGGGGTTTCACCTACGAGCAGTACTTC,CASTGGGFTYEQYF
TRBJ2-7,-,TRBV5-4,-,TGTGCCAGCAGCATAAAACAGGGTGGGTACGAGCAGTACTTC,CASSIKQGGYEQYF
TRBJ1-2,-,TRBV4-3,few,TGCGCCAGCAGCCACGCTGGGGGCGTTGGCTACACCTTC,CASSHAGGVGYTF
TRBJ2-4,TRBD1,TRBV5-5,-,TGTGCCAGCAGCCCCGACAGGGGGCGAACCGTTCTAGCCAAAAACATTCAGTACTTC,CASSPDRGRTVLAKNIQYF
TRBJ1-2,TRBD1,TRBV5-1,-,TGCGCCAGCAGCGGAACAGGGGGCCACGGCTATGGCTACACCTTC,CASSGTGGHGYGYTF
TRBJ2-1,-,TRBV7-2,-,TGTGCCAGCAGCTTTGACTCTGGATCCCGAACCGATGAGCAGTTCTTC,CASSFDSGSRTDEQFF
TRBJ2-7,TRBD2,TRBV7-8,-,TGTGCCAGCAGCTCCCGAAGACTAGCGGGAAGGGGCGAGCAGTACTTC,CASSSRRLAGRGEQYF
TRBJ1-5,-,TRBV28,-,TGTGCCAGCAGACCAGGGGATAGCAATCAGCCCCAGCATTTT,CASRPGDSNQPQHF
TRBJ1-5,-,TRBV19,-,TGTGCCAGTAGTATTTTGACGGGGAAAAAGAGGGATCAGCCCCAGCATTTT,CASSILTGKKRDQPQHF
TRBJ1-1,-,TRBV6-5,-,TGTGCCAGCAGTCAAAGGGACTTTAGCGGGACCGAAGCTTTCTTT,CASSQRDFSGTEAFF
TRBJ2-6,-,TRBV11-2,-,TGTGCCAGCAGCTTAGGCAGTGTCTCTGGGGCCAACGTCCTGACTTTC,CASSLGSVSGANVLTF
TRBJ1-5,TRBD1,TRBV27,-,TGTGCCAGCAGTCCAACCGGGACAGGAGACCTTCATAGCAATCAGCCCCAGCATTTT,CASSPTGTGDLHSNQPQHF
TRBJ2-7,-,TRBV25-1,-,TGTGCCAGCCGCCGGACGAGCGACTCGCCCGCTTACTTC,CASRRTSDSPAYF
TRBJ2-1,-,TRBV10-3,once,TGTGCCATCAGGGACAGCGGAGAATACAATGAGCAGTTCTTC,CAIRDSGEYNEQFF
TRBJ2-2,TRBD2,TRBV11-3,once,TGTGCCAGCAGGGGGGACCGGGAGGCCCCATTCGCGAACACCGGGGAGCTGTTTTTT,CASRGDREAPFANTGELFF
TRBJ1-2,TRBD1,TRBV3-1/TRBV3-2,once,TGTGCCAGCAGCCTGGGACAGCCCGCTATGGGGGGCTACACCTTC,CASSLGQPAMGGYTF
TRBJ1-2,TRBD1,TRBV6-6,few,TGTGCCAGCACTATGACAGGGGCGAACTACACCTTC,CASTMTGANYTF
TRBJ2-5,-,TRBV5-4,once,TGTGCCAGCACTCTGATGGGGGCAGAGACCCAGTACTTC,CASTLMGAETQYF
TRBJ2-3,TRBD2,TRBV27,-,TGTGCCAGCAGTTCCCTCCATCTAGCGGGGAGCACAGATACGCAGTATTTT,CASSSLHLAGSTDTQYF
TRBJ1-1,TRBD1,TRBV7-3,-,TGTGCCAGCAGCACCTACAACTTATCTTTCGGGACAGGGAAGAAGAACACTGAAGCTTTCTTT,CASSTYNLSFGTGKKNTEAFF
TRBJ1-2,-,TRBV10-3,medium-sized,TGTGCCATCAGTGAGTCGGGGCTGGTCCATCACTATGGCTACACCTTC,CAISESGLVHHYGYTF
TRBJ1-1,TRBD1,TRBV9,-,TGTGCCAGCAGCGTAACCCCCACGGGACAGGTAGGACGGAACACTGAAGCTTTCTTT,CASSVTPTGQVGRNTEAFF
TRBJ1-6,-,TRBV9,-,TGTGCCAGCAGCATGGATGCAGGCTACTCACCCCTCCACTTT,CASSMDAGYSPLHF
TRBJ1-4,TRBD1,TRBV5-4,-,TGTGCCAGCAGCTCCAAGACAGGGGGTAATGAAAAACTGTTTTTT,CASSSKTGGNEKLFF
TRBJ2-1,TRBD1,TRBV5-1,-,TGCGCCAGCAGCTCCGGACAGGGGGCCTACAATGAGCAGTTCTTC,CASSSGQGAYNEQFF